Listed below are T cell receptor beta chains from one sample, sequenced in a study of T cells after yellow fever vaccination. A single record per CDR3 protein comes from TCRdb applying MiXCR to the 5' RACE reads. The sample holds 600,000 to 750,000 distinct CDR3 sequences, 9% to 15% seen once. Specimen: PBMCs, collected on the day of the yellow fever booster vaccination. Receptors originate from a man aged 25-40 years who received the YFV17D yellow fever vaccine. The CDR3 runs from the conserved cysteine through the conserved F or W. A D gene is named only where the DNA matches it firmly. Clone size is given for some rows only: seen once, a few or many times, or a class if the clone is expanded.

TRBJ2-7 TRBV27 NA TRBD1 CASSFTGGVDEQYF TGTGCCAGCAGTTTTACAGGGGGAGTAGACGAGCAGTACTTC
TRBJ2-3 TRBV6-5 NA TRBD2 CASSYSGTSGGSTDTQYF TGTGCCAGCAGTTACTCCGGGACTAGCGGGGGTAGCACAGATACGCAGTATTTT
TRBJ2-1 TRBV20-1 NA NA CSAYPGYLEQFF TGCAGTGCTTACCCAGGGTATCTTGAGCAGTTCTTC
TRBJ2-3 TRBV5-5 few NA CASSFLVSTDTQYF TGTGCCAGCAGCTTCCTAGTGAGCACAGATACGCAGTATTTT
TRBJ2-1 TRBV28 NA NA CASRGGRERQGEQFF TGTGCCAGCAGGGGGGGGCGGGAGAGGCAGGGTGAGCAGTTCTTC
TRBJ2-7 TRBV21-1 few NA CASLMGRRGPAYEQYF TGTGCCAGCTTGATGGGTCGCCGGGGACCTGCCTACGAGCAGTACTTC
TRBJ2-7 TRBV6-2/TRBV6-3 NA NA CASSLSLRGDYEQYF TGTGCCAGCAGTCTCTCACTGAGGGGGGATTACGAGCAGTACTTC
TRBJ1-3 TRBV29-1 few NA CSVVMNSGNTIYF TGCAGCGTTGTTATGAACTCTGGAAACACCATATATTTT
TRBJ1-5 TRBV12-3/TRBV12-4 many TRBD1 CASRLEGASNQPQHF TGTGCCAGCAGGCTTGAGGGGGCTAGCAATCAGCCCCAGCATTTT
TRBJ2-1 TRBV15 many TRBD1 CATDRDRGNNEQFF TGTGCCACCGACCGGGACAGGGGAAACAATGAGCAGTTCTTC